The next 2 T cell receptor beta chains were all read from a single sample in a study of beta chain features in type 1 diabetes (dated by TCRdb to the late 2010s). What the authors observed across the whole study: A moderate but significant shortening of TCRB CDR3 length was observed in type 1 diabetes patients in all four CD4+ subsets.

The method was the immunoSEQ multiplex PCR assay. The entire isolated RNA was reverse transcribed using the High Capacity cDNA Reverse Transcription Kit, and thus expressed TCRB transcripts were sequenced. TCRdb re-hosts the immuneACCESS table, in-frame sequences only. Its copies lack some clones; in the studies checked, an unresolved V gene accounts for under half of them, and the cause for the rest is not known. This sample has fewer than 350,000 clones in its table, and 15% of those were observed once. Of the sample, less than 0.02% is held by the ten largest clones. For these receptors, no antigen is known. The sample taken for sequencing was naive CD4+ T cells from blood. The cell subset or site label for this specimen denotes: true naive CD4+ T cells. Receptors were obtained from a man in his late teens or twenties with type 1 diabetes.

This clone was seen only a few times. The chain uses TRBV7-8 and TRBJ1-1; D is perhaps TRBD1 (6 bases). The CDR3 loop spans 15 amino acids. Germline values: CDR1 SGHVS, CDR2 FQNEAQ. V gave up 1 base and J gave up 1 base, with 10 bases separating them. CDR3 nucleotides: TGTGCCAGCAGCTTAGACAGGGTGGAGAACACTGAAGCTTTCTTT. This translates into CASSLDRVENTEAFF. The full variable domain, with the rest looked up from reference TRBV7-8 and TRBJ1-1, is GAGVSQSPRYKVAKRGQDVALRCDPISGHVSLFWYQQALGQGPEFLTYFQNEAQLDKSGLPSDRFFAERPEGSVSTLKIQRTQQEDSAVYLCASSLDRVENTEAFFGQGTRLTVV.

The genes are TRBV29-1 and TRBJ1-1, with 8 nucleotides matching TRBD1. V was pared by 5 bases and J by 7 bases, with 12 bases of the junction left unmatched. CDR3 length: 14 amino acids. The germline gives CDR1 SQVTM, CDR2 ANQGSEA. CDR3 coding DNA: TGCAGCGTTCGCCTTTGGACAGGGTCGGTTGAAGCTTTCTTT. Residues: CSVRLWTGSVEAFF.